Sequencing of this T cell receptor (beta chain) was carried out in a study of OX40 agonist ivuxolimab in advanced cancers. About the study: Dose-escalation cases comprised hepatocellular carcinoma, melanoma, renal cell or head and neck cancer. Past anti-PD-1, anti-PD-L1 or anti-CTLA-4 therapy was accepted, and around 40% had received some. Study-level points and caveats: In CD8+ T cells, expanded clones were on average more numerous than in CD4+.

Profiled with immunoSEQ multiplex PCR; TCRdb holds only in-frame clones, not every one. Of approximately 81,000 clones in the sample, 88% were seen once. The germline CDR1 and CDR2 sequences are SNHLY and FYNNEI. CDR3 length: 10 amino acids. V lost 7 bases and J 4 bases, leaving 2 bases between the germline ends. A remark on this clone: Its cognate antigen is unknown.

Autoimmune disease history or systemic immunosuppression excluded patients. The chain joins TRBV2 to TRBJ2-1; D call uncertain. This clonotype originated in an adult with an advanced solid tumor such as melanoma, head and neck, liver or kidney cancer. This sample comprised CD4+ or CD8+ T cells sorted from blood, obtained in a trial of the OX40 agonist ivuxolimab. The CDR3 nucleotides read TGTGCCAGCAAGTACAATGAGCAGTTCTTC. This encodes CASKYNEQFF.